The sequence of this T cell receptor (beta chain) was determined in a study of identical twins. cDNA carried unique molecular identifiers, and a universal primer site was added by template switching. TCRdb processed the 5' RACE reads anew with MiXCR; each CDR3 protein has one entry. This sample carries under 900,000 distinct CDR3 sequences, around a sixth of them seen once, and the ten largest clones take around 13%. From germline, CDR1 is SGHRS and CDR2 YFSETQ. The V segment lost 2 bases and the J segment 7 bases; nucleotides outside the gene matches: 2. The CDR3 is 13 residues long. These same data were also listed under a study on T cells expressing NK-cell markers.

V usage is TRBV5-1 and J usage is TRBJ2-2, with TRBD1 matching over 7 bases. Sequenced material: PBMCs. This TCR was recovered from a woman aged 18-29 years in good health. The CDR3 here is CASSFQGDGELFF. The CDR3 DNA sequence: TGCGCCAGCAGCTTCCAGGGGGACGGGGAGCTGTTTTTT.